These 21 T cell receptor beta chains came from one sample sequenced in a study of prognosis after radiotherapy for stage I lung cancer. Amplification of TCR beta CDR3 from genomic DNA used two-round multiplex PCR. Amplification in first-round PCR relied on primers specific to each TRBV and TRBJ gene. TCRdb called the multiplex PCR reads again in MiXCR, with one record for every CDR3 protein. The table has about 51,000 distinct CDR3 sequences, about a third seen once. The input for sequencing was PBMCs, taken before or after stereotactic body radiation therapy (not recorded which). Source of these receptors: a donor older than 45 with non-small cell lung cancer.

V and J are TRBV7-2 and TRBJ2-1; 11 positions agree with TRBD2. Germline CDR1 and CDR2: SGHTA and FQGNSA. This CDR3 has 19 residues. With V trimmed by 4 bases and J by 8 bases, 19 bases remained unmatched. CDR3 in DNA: TGTGCCAGCAGCTCCCCCAACGGGACTAGCGGTAGTGCCTCGGATGAGCAGTTCTTC. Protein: CASSSPNGTSGSASDEQFF. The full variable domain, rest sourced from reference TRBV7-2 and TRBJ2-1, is GAGVSQSPSNKVTEKGKDVELRCDPISGHTALYWYRQSLGQGLEFLIYFQGNSAPDKSGLPSDRFSAERTGGSVSTLTIQRTQQEDSAVYLCASSSPNGTSGSASDEQFFGPGTRLTVL.

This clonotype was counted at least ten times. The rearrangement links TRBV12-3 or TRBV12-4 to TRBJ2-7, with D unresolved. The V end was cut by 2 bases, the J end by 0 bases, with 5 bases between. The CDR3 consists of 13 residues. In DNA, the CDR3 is TGTGCCAGCAGTTTAACCTACTCCTACGAGCAGTACTTC. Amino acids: CASSLTYSYEQYF.

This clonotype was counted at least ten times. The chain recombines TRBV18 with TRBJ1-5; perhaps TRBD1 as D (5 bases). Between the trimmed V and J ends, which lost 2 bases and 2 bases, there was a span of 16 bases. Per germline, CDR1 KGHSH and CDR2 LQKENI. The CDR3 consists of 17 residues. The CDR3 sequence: CASSPGPVTGRNQPQHF. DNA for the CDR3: TGTGCCAGCTCACCAGGCCCAGTTACGGGACGCAATCAGCCCCAGCATTTT.

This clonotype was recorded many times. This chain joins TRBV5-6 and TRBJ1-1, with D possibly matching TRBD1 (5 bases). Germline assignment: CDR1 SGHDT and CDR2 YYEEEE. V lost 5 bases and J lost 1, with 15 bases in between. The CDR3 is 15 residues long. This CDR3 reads CASSSGLRRNTEAFF. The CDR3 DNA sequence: TGTGCCAGCAGTTCAGGGTTACGTAGGAACACTGAAGCTTTCTTT.

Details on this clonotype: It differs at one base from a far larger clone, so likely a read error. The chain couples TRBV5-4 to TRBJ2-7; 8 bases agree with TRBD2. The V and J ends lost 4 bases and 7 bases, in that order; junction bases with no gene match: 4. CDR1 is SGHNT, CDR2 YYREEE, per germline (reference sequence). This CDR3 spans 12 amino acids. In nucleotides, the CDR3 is TGTGCCAGCAGCATAACGGGGGGGGAGCAGTACTTC. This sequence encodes CASSITGGEQYF.

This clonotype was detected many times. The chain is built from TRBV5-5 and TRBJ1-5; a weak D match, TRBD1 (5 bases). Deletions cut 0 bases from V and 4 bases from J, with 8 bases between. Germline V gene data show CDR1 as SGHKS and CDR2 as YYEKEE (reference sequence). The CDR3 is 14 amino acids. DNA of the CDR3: TGTGCCAGCAGCTTGGGGGGGATTAATCAGCCCCAGCATTTT. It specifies CASSLGGINQPQHF.

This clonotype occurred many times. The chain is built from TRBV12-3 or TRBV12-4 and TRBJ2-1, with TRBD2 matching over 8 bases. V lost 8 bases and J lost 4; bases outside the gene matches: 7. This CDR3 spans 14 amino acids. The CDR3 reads CASEAGGLYNEQFF. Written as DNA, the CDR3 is TGTGCCAGCGAGGCGGGAGGTCTATACAATGAGCAGTTCTTC.

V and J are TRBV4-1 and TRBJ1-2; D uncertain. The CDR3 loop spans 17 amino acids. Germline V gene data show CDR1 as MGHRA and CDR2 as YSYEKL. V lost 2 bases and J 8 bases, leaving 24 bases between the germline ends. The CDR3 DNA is TGCGCCAGCAGCCAATATGACCGGCCGGTACAGTTGTGGGGCTACACCTTC. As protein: CASSQYDRPVQLWGYTF.

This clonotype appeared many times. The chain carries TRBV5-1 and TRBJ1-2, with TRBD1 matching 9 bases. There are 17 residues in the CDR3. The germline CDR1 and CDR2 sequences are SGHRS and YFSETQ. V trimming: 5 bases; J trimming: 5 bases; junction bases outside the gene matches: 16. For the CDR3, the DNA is TGCGCCAGCAGTCTCTCGGGGTTCGACAGGGGGACTTATGGCTACACCTTC. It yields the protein CASSLSGFDRGTYGYTF.

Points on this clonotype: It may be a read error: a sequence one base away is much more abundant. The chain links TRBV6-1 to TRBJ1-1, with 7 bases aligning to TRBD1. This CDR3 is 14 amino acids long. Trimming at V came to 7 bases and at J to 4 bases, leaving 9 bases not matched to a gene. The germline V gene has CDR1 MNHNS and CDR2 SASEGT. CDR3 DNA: TGTGCCAGCATCTCCCCCAGGGGGACCACTGAAGCTTTCTTT. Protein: CASISPRGTTEAFF.

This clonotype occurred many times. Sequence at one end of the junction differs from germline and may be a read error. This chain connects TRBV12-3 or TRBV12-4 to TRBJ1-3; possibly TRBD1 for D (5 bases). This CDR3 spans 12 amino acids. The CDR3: CASSFSGPTTYF. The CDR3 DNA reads TGTGCCAGCAGTTTCTCAGGGCCCACCACATATTTT.

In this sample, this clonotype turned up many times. Here the CDR3 reads CASSRRGQSPLHF. The CDR3, as DNA: TGTGCCAGCAGCCGGAGGGGGCAATCACCCCTCCACTTT. The chain carries TRBV3-1 and TRBJ1-6; TRBD1 matches 7 bases. Germline values: CDR1 LGHDT, CDR2 YNNKEL (reference sequence). V was pared by 4 bases and J by 10 bases, with 4 bases of the junction left unmatched. The CDR3 spans 13 residues.

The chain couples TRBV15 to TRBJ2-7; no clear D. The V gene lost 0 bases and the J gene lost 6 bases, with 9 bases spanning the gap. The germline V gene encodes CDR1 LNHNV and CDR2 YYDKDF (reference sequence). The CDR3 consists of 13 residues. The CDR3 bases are TGTGCCACCAGCAGAGATCAACAGACCGAGCAGTACTTC. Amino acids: CATSRDQQTEQYF.

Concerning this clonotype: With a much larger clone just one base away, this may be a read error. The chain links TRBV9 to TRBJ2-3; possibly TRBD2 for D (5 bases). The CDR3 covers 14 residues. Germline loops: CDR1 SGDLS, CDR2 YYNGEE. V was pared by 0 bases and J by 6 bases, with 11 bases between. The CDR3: CASSVGRSGDTQYF. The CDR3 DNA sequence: TGTGCCAGCAGCGTAGGGAGATCGGGGGATACGCAGTATTTT.

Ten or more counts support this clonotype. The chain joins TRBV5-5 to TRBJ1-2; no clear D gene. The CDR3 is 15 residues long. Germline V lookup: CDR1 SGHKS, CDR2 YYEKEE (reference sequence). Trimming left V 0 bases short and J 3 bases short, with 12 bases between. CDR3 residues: CASSLAGGLHYGYTF. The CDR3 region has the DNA TGTGCCAGCAGCTTGGCCGGTGGCCTCCACTATGGCTACACCTTC.

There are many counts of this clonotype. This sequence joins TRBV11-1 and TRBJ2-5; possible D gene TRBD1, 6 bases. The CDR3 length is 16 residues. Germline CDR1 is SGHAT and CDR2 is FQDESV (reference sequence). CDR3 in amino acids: CASASSGTTSVKTQYF. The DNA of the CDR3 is TGTGCAAGCGCATCATCCGGGACAACCAGCGTAAAGACCCAGTACTTC.

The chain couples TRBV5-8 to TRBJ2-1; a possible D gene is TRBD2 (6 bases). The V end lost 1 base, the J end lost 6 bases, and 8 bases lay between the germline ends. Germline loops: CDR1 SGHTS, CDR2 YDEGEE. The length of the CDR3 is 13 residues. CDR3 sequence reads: CASSLYGGNEQFF. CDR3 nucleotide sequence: TGTGCCAGCAGCTTGTACGGGGGCAATGAGCAGTTCTTC.

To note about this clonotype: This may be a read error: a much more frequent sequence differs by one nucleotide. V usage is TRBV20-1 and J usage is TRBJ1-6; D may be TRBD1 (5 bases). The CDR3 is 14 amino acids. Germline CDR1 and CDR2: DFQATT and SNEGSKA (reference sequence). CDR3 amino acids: CGATTRGWGSPLHF. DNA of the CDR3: TGCGGTGCCACGACGCGGGGCTGGGGTTCACCCCTCCACTTT.

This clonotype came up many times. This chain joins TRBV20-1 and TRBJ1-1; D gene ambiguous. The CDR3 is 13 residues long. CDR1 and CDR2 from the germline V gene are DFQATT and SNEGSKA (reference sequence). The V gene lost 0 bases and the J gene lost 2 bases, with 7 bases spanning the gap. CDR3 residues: CSARESGNTEAFF. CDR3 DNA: TGCAGTGCTAGAGAATCCGGAAACACTGAAGCTTTCTTT.

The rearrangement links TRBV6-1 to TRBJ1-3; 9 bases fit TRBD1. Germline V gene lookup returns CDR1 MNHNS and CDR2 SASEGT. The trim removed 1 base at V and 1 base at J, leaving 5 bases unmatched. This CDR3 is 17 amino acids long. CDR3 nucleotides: TGTGCCAGCAGTGAAGGGGACAGGGTAGCTTCTGGAAACACCATATATTTT. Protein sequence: CASSEGDRVASGNTIYF.

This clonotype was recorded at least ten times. CDR3 in amino acids: CASSGGGSVTQQYF. The CDR3 DNA is TGTGCCAGCAGCGGTGGAGGTTCGGTCACGCAGCAGTACTTC. The rearrangement joins TRBV7-2 to TRBJ2-7, with a weak D call TRBD2 (5 bases). CDR3 length: 14 residues. The V gene's germline CDR1 is SGHTA and CDR2 FQGNSA. Deletions cut 5 bases from V and 8 bases from J, with 19 bases between.